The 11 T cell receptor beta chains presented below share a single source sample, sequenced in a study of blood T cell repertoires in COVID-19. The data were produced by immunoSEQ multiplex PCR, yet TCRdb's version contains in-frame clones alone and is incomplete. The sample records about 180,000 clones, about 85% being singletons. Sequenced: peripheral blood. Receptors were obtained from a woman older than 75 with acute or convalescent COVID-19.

The CDR3 region has the DNA TGTGCCAGCAGCTTAGGGGCTAGCGGGGGGGCATACGAGCAGTACTTC. Translation: CASSLGASGGAYEQYF. J is TRBJ2-7 and V is TRBV7-2; 12 positions agree with TRBD2. The V and J ends lost 1 base and 4 bases, in that order; junction bases with no gene match: 5. The CDR3 loop spans 16 amino acids. The germline gives CDR1 SGHTA, CDR2 FQGNSA. The full variable domain, its missing parts supplied by reference TRBV7-2 and TRBJ2-7, is GAGVSQSPSNKVTEKGKDVELRCDPISGHTALYWYRQSLGQGLEFLIYFQGNSAPDKSGLPSDRFSAERTGGSVSTLTIQRTQQEDSAVYLCASSLGASGGAYEQYFGPGTRLTVT.

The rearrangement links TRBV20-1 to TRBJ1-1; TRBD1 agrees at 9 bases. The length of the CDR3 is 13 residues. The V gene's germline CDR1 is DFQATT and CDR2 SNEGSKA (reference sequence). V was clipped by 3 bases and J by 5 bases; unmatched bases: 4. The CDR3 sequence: CSASDRGNTEAFF. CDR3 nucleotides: TGCAGTGCTAGTGACAGGGGGAATACTGAAGCTTTCTTT.

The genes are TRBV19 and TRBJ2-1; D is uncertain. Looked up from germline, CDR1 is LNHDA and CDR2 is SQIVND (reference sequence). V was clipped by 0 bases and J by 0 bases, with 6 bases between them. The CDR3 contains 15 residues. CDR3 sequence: CASSIDWSSYNEQFF. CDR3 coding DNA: TGTGCCAGTAGTATAGACTGGAGCTCCTACAATGAGCAGTTCTTC.

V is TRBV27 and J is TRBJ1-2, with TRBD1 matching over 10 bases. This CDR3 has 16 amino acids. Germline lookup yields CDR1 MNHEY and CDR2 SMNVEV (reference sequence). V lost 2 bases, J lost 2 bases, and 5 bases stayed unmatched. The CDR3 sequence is CASSLNRDRGNYGYTF. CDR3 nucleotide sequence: TGTGCCAGCAGTTTAAACCGGGACAGGGGCAACTATGGCTACACCTTC.

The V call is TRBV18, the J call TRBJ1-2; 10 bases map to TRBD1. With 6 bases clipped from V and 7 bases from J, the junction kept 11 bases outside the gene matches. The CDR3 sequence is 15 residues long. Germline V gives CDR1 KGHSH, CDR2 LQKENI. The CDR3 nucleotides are TGTGCCAGCTCTCTCTCGGGACAGGGGTCGAGTGGCTACACCTTC. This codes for CASSLSGQGSSGYTF.

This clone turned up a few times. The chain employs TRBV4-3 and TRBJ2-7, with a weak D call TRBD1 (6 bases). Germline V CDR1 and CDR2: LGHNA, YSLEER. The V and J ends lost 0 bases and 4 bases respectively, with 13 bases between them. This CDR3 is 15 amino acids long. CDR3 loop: CASSQDSQGLYEQYF. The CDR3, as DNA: TGCGCCAGCAGCCAAGACTCACAGGGATTGTACGAGCAGTACTTC.

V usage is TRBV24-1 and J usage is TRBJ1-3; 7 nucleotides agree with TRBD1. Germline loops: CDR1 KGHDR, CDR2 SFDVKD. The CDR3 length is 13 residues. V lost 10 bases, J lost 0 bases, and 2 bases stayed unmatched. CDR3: CATGTDSGNTIYF. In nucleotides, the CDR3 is TGTGCCACTGGGACAGACTCTGGAAACACCATATATTTT.

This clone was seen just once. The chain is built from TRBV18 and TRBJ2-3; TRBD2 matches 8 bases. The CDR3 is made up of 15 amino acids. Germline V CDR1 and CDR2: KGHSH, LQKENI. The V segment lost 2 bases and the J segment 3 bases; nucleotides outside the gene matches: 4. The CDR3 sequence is CASSPGVAGTDTQYF. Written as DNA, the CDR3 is TGTGCCAGCTCACCAGGGGTAGCGGGAACAGATACGCAGTATTTT. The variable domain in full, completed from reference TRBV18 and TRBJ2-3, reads NAGVMQNPRHLVRRRGQEARLRCSPMKGHSHVYWYRQLPEEGLKFMVYLQKENIIDESGMPKERFSAEFPKEGPSILRIQQVVRGDSAAYFCASSPGVAGTDTQYFGPGTRLTVL.

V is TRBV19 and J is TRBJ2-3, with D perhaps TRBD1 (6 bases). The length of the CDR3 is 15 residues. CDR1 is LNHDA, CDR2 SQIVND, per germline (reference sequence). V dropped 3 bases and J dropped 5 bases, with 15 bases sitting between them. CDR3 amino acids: CASSIVGGLGDTQYF. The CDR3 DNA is TGTGCCAGTAGTATTGTAGGGGGATTAGGAGATACGCAGTATTTT.

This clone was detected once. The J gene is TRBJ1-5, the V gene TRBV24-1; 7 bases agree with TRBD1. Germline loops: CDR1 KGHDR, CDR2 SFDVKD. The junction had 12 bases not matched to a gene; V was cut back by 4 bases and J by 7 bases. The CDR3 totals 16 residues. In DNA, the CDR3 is TGTGCCACCAGTGACCCTCGGGACAGATGGCGACAGCCCCAGCATTTT. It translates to CATSDPRDRWRQPQHF.

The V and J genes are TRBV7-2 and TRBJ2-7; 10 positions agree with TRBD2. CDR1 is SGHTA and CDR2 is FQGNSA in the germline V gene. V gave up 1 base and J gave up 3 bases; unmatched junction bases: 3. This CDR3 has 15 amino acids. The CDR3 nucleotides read TGTGCCAGCAGCTTAGTGTCTAGCGGGAGCTACGAGCAGTACTTC. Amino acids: CASSLVSSGSYEQYF.